This record concerns one T cell receptor (beta chain) sequence. Its antigen is not identified. This sample was included in a study of pediatric ulcerative colitis. This CDR3 spans 14 amino acids. CDR1 is WSHSY and CDR2 is SAAADI in the germline V gene. V lost 6 bases to trimming and J lost 4 bases; unmatched junction nucleotides: 5. The method was immunoSEQ multiplex PCR; TCRdb's version includes in-frame clones alone and lacks a portion of them. The sample lists about 15,000 clones, 80% to 90% seen once, with over 0.75% in the top ten. Whole-study results and caveats: This repertoire reflects total lymphocytes rather than subpopulations like regulatory T cells. No controls had the two rectal clonotypes shared by ulcerative colitis patients. In rectum, acute severe colitis had expanded clones and less diversity. Blood-rectal clonal overlap within each person was significantly higher in ulcerative colitis patients than controls.

The receptor comes from a boy younger than 18 with moderate ulcerative colitis. This chain joins TRBV10-2 and TRBJ1-2; 10 nucleotides line up with TRBD1. Sequencing was done on a sample of blood. Written as DNA, the CDR3 is TGCGCCAGCAGGAGGACAGGGGGAGGCTATGGCTACACCTTC. Residues: CASRRTGGGYGYTF.